The 30 T cell receptor beta chains below were found in one sample sequenced in a study of T cell responses to AZD1222 COVID-19 vaccine. Measured with immunoSEQ multiplex PCR; TCRdb has only the in-frame clones, and not every one. Of approximately 160,000 clones in the sample, 70% to 90% were seen once. The specimen was peripheral blood, collected on day 0 of AZD1222 vaccination. The receptors were gathered from an adult in good health.

This clone was seen only a few times. The CDR3 spells CASSGPRMGSIWNGYTF. The CDR3 DNA reads TGTGCCAGCAGCGGGCCCCGGATGGGCTCTATATGGAATGGCTACACCTTC. J is TRBJ1-2 and V is TRBV14; no clear D. CDR1 and CDR2 from the germline V gene are SGHDN and FVKESK. There are 17 residues in the CDR3. With 5 bases removed from V and 6 bases from J, the gap between germline ends came to 25 bases.

V and J are TRBV13 and TRBJ1-3; D is unclear. The germline V gene has CDR1 PRHDT and CDR2 FYEKMQ (reference sequence). The CDR3 runs 15 residues. V lost 1 base and J 3 bases, leaving 10 bases between the germline ends. CDR3 nucleotide sequence: TGTGCCAGCAGCTTAGCTCCGGACGGTGGAAACACCATATATTTT. Its translation is CASSLAPDGGNTIYF.

V gene TRBV27 combines with J gene TRBJ2-3; 9 bases are shared with TRBD1. This CDR3 is built from 17 residues. From germline, CDR1 is MNHEY and CDR2 SMNVEV (reference sequence). The junction had 11 bases not matched to a gene; V was cut back by 1 base and J by 6 bases. This CDR3 reads CASSLLTGTGLTDTQYF. CDR3 DNA: TGTGCCAGCAGTTTATTAACCGGGACAGGGTTGACCGATACGCAGTATTTT.

The chain links TRBV5-1 to TRBJ1-4, with D hard to call. The V and J ends lost 7 bases and 12 bases respectively, with 13 bases between them. In germline, CDR1 is SGHRS, CDR2 YFSETQ. There are 11 residues in the CDR3. The CDR3 here is CASLWTEELFF. The CDR3 DNA is TGCGCCAGCTTGTGGACCGAGGAACTGTTTTTT. Combining the CDR3 with reference TRBV5-1 and TRBJ1-4 gives the whole variable domain KAGVTQTPRYLIKTRGQQVTLSCSPISGHRSVSWYQQTPGQGLQFLFEYFSETQRNKGNFPGRFSGRQFSNSRSEMNVSTLELGDSALYLCASLWTEELFFGSGTQLSVL.

V gene TRBV7-9 combines with J gene TRBJ1-2; tentative D call: TRBD1 (5 bases). From germline, CDR1 is SEHNR and CDR2 FQNEAQ (reference sequence). V shed 1 base and J shed 4 bases, with 10 bases lying between them. The CDR3 spans 14 residues. The CDR3, as DNA: TGTGCCAGCAGCTTAGAGGGTCAGGGCTATGGCTACACCTTC. It translates to CASSLEGQGYGYTF.

For this clone: The junction differs from germline at one of its ends, possibly a read error. The chain links TRBV7-7 to TRBJ1-5; D is unresolved. Germline loops: CDR1 SSHAT, CDR2 FNYEAQ (reference sequence). CDR3 length: 13 amino acids. CDR3 bases: TGTGCTAGCAGCTTTGGGCTTAATCAGCCCCAGCATTTT. This sequence encodes CASSFGLNQPQHF.

V is TRBV11-2 and J is TRBJ2-7; TRBD1 matches 8 bases. V lost 3 bases to trimming and J lost 0 bases; unmatched junction nucleotides: 4. The germline V gene has CDR1 SGHAT and CDR2 FQNNGV. CDR3 size: 15 residues. The CDR3 reads CASSFGTGLSYEQYF. The CDR3 DNA is TGTGCCAGCAGCTTCGGGACAGGCCTCTCCTACGAGCAGTACTTC.

This sequence joins TRBV15 and TRBJ2-7, with TRBD2 matching over 9 bases. Trimming at V came to 1 base and at J to 3 bases, leaving 4 bases not matched to a gene. Germline CDR1 is LNHNV and CDR2 is YYDKDF (reference sequence). The length of the CDR3 is 15 residues. CDR3 DNA sequence: TGTGCCACCAGCAGAGGTGGGACTAGCAGCTACGAGCAGTACTTC. It specifies CATSRGGTSSYEQYF.

The chain joins TRBV28 to TRBJ2-7; 7 nucleotides agree with TRBD2. Germline-derived CDR1 and CDR2 are MDHEN and SYDVKM. The CDR3 is 14 residues long. J was trimmed by 2 bases and V by 6 bases; bases with no gene match: 7. CDR3 DNA: TGTGCCAGCAGAATGGCGGGAGTCACCTACGAGCAGTACTTC. This codes for CASRMAGVTYEQYF. Drawing the rest from reference TRBV28 and TRBJ2-7, the complete variable domain is DVKVTQSSRYLVKRTGEKVFLECVQDMDHENMFWYRQDPGLGLRLIYFSYDVKMKEKGDIPEGYSVSREKKERFSLILESASTNQTSMYLCASRMAGVTYEQYFGPGTRLTVT.

Notes on this clone: Other DNA sequences of this sample code for an identical CDR3. V and J are TRBV7-3 and TRBJ1-1; D is perhaps TRBD1 (5 bases). Trimming stripped 2 bases from V and 1 base from J, with 8 bases between. The CDR3 totals 14 residues. In germline, CDR1 is SGHTA, CDR2 FQGTGA. The CDR3 sequence: CASSLGRGNTEAFF. CDR3 nucleotides: TGTGCCAGCAGCTTAGGTAGGGGGAACACTGAAGCTTTCTTT.

The chain combines TRBV7-2 with TRBJ1-1; D gene ambiguous. This CDR3 is 15 amino acids long. V lost 3 bases to trimming and J lost 2 bases, with 13 bases between them. The germline V gene encodes CDR1 SGHTA and CDR2 FQGNSA. CDR3 amino acids: CASSLSPAINTEAFF. CDR3 bases: TGTGCCAGCAGCTTGTCACCAGCCATAAACACTGAAGCTTTCTTT.

V is TRBV30 and J is TRBJ1-5; D possibly corresponds to TRBD1 (5 bases). The CDR3 runs 14 residues. Germline CDR1 reads GTSNPN; CDR2 reads SVGIG (reference sequence). V was pared by 0 bases and J by 7 bases, with 13 bases between. Here the CDR3 reads CAWSVGVGAQPQHF. For the CDR3, the DNA is TGTGCCTGGAGTGTAGGGGTAGGGGCCCAGCCCCAGCATTTT. Variable domain in full (rest from reference TRBV30 and TRBJ1-5): SQTIHQWPATLVQPVGSPLSLECTVEGTSNPNLYWYRQAAGRGLQLLFYSVGIGQISSEVPQNLSASRPQDRQFILSSKKLLLSDSGFYLCAWSVGVGAQPQHFGDGTRLSIL.

This chain links TRBV7-9 with TRBJ1-2; D gene uncertain. The CDR3 loop spans 13 amino acids. Trimming removed 3 bases from V and 6 bases from J, with 11 bases in between. Germline V gene lookup returns CDR1 SEHNR and CDR2 FQNEAQ (reference sequence). The CDR3 DNA sequence: TGTGCCAGCAGCTTGAACTGGATGCATGGCTACACCTTC. Amino acids: CASSLNWMHGYTF.

This clone came up once. The genes are TRBV7-2 and TRBJ2-7, with D perhaps matching TRBD1 or TRBD2 (5 bases each). This CDR3 spans 15 amino acids. V lost 5 bases to trimming and J lost 2 bases, with 16 bases between them. Germline V gene sequence: CDR1 SGHTA, CDR2 FQGNSA. CDR3 nucleotides: TGTGCCAGCAGCCCTGGGACGGACTTCGCCTACGAGCAGTACTTC. It codes for CASSPGTDFAYEQYF.

This clone was picked up a small number of times. V usage is TRBV4-2 and J usage is TRBJ1-5, with D unresolved. Germline CDR1 is LGHNA and CDR2 is YNFKEQ. This CDR3 contains 15 residues. V was cut by 4 bases and J by 5 bases, with 15 bases left in between. The CDR3 nucleotides read TGTGCCAGCAGCCCGCGCCCGGGTCCGGATCAGCCCCAGCATTTT. The encoded protein is CASSPRPGPDQPQHF.

The chain combines TRBV6-5 with TRBJ1-5; D remains ambiguous. The CDR3 contains 14 residues. CDR1 MNHEY and CDR2 SVGAGI come from the germline V gene. V lost 2 bases and J lost 7, with 12 bases in between. CDR3 residues: CASSYGSTRQPQHF. CDR3 bases: TGTGCCAGCAGTTACGGGTCTACGCGGCAGCCCCAGCATTTT.

The rearrangement joins TRBV29-1 to TRBJ1-1; unclear D gene. V was shortened by 2 bases and J by 3 bases, with 13 bases between the two germline ends. In germline, CDR1 is SQVTM, CDR2 ANQGSEA. This CDR3 contains 14 residues. In DNA, the CDR3 is TGCAGCGTTGAAAACATGGCAAAACACACTGAAGCTTTCTTT. Residues: CSVENMAKHTEAFF.

The V and J genes are TRBV9 and TRBJ2-7; D gene uncertain. V gave up 4 bases and J gave up 2 bases, with 25 bases separating them. The CDR3 contains 18 residues. CDR1 is SGDLS, CDR2 YYNGEE, per germline. The CDR3 sequence is CASSRSSRAGSLAYEQYF. The CDR3 DNA follows: TGTGCCAGCAGCCGTAGTTCCCGTGCTGGCTCCCTTGCCTACGAGCAGTACTTC.

V gene TRBV14 combines with J gene TRBJ1-1, with D perhaps TRBD1 (5 bases). Trimming removed 3 bases at V and 4 bases at J, with 12 bases between. This CDR3 is built from 14 residues. The germline V gene encodes CDR1 SGHDN and CDR2 FVKESK. CDR3 nucleotide sequence: TGTGCCAGCAGCCAGCGGGGCGGCAGCACTGAAGCTTTCTTT. This codes for CASSQRGGSTEAFF.

The V gene is TRBV6-6, the J gene TRBJ1-2; 9 bases map to TRBD1. CDR1 and CDR2 from the germline V gene are MNHNY and SVGAGI (reference sequence). The CDR3 runs 15 residues. After removal of 6 bases from V and 4 bases from J, the junction contained 9 bases not matched to a gene. The CDR3 region has the DNA TGTGCCAGCAGGTCCGGGACAGGGACCGTCTATGGCTACACCTTC. Protein product: CASRSGTGTVYGYTF.

The chain carries TRBV7-2 and TRBJ2-7, with D unresolved. V gave up 1 base and J gave up 5 bases, with 9 bases separating them. In germline, CDR1 is SGHTA, CDR2 FQGNSA. The CDR3 runs to 13 residues. The CDR3 DNA reads as TGTGCCAGCAGCTTAGGAAATTACGACGAGCAGTACTTC. Protein product: CASSLGNYDEQYF.

The V gene is TRBV6-1, the J gene TRBJ1-5; D gene uncertain. V lost 0 bases and J lost 4, with 7 bases in between. The germline V gene encodes CDR1 MNHNS and CDR2 SASEGT. The CDR3 contains 14 residues. The CDR3 loop is CASSEAGGNQPQHF. The CDR3 region has the DNA TGTGCCAGCAGTGAAGCAGGCGGGAATCAGCCCCAGCATTTT.

The rearrangement uses TRBV3-1 (or the pseudogene TRBV3-2) and TRBJ1-2; D possibly corresponds to TRBD1 (5 bases). The germline V and J ends were trimmed by 4 bases and 8 bases, with 20 bases remaining between them. This CDR3 is built from 15 residues. CDR1 is LGHDT, CDR2 YNNKEL, per germline (reference sequence). The CDR3 sequence is CASSPTSGREGGYTF. In nucleotides, the CDR3 is TGTGCCAGCAGCCCTACCTCGGGCAGGGAGGGCGGCTACACCTTC.

J is TRBJ2-3 and V is TRBV5-4; tentatively, D is TRBD2 (6 bases). The germline CDR1 and CDR2 sequences are SGHNT and YYREEE (reference sequence). V was trimmed by 4 bases and J by 4 bases, leaving 16 bases between them. The CDR3 length is 15 residues. The CDR3 is CASSPGQSGADTQYF. CDR3 nucleotide sequence: TGTGCCAGCAGCCCTGGCCAATCGGGGGCAGATACGCAGTATTTT. Full variable domain (missing parts from reference TRBV5-4 and TRBJ2-3): ETGVTQSPTHLIKTRGQQVTLRCSSQSGHNTVSWYQQALGQGPQFIFQYYREEENGRGNFPPRFSGLQFPNYSSELNVNALELDDSALYLCASSPGQSGADTQYFGPGTRLTVL.

The rearrangement uses TRBV6-5 and TRBJ1-2; weak D call: TRBD1 (5 bases). The CDR3 length is 14 residues. The V end was cut by 2 bases, the J end by 4 bases, with 11 bases between. CDR1 is MNHEY, CDR2 SVGAGI, per germline. CDR3 nucleotides: TGTGCCAGCAGTTACAGGGAAGGGGTCTATGGCTACACCTTC. Translation: CASSYREGVYGYTF.

The V call is TRBV4-2, the J call TRBJ2-5, with a weak D call TRBD2 (5 bases). This CDR3 region has 18 residues. Per germline, CDR1 LGHNA and CDR2 YNFKEQ. V lost 1 base to trimming and J lost 5 bases, with 23 bases between them. CDR3 DNA: TGTGCCAGCAGCCAAGTGGGAGCTCGCAGTCGGGAAGGGGAGACCCAGTACTTC. Translation gives CASSQVGARSREGETQYF.

V usage is TRBV7-3 and J usage is TRBJ2-1, with 7 nucleotides matching TRBD2. Trimming cost V 3 bases and J 7 bases; bases outside gene matches: 3. Germline-derived CDR1 and CDR2 are SGHTA and FQGTGA. There are 13 residues in the CDR3. CDR3 loop: CASSFPAGNEQFF. The CDR3 DNA follows: TGTGCCAGCAGCTTCCCAGCGGGAAATGAGCAGTTCTTC. The full variable domain, completed using reference TRBV7-3 and TRBJ2-1, is GAGVSQTPSNKVTEKGKYVELRCDPISGHTALYWYRQSLGQGPEFLIYFQGTGAADDSGLPNDRFFAVRPEGSVSTLKIQRTERGDSAVYLCASSFPAGNEQFFGPGTRLTVL.

This clone has more than one count but fewer than ten. This chain joins TRBV10-1 and TRBJ2-7; D ambiguous. The CDR3 extends over 13 amino acids. CDR1 is WNHNN and CDR2 is SYGVQD in the germline V gene (reference sequence). V shed 4 bases and J shed 5 bases, with 12 bases lying between them. CDR3 nucleotides: TGCGCCAGCAGTGTCAGGAGTCTCAACGAGCAGTACTTC. As protein: CASSVRSLNEQYF.

The chain employs TRBV29-1 and TRBJ2-5, with 7 positions matching TRBD1. V lost 6 bases and J lost 2; bases outside the gene matches: 6. The CDR3 is made up of 13 amino acids. Germline V lookup: CDR1 SQVTM, CDR2 ANQGSEA. CDR3 protein: CSVDPGQQETQYF. DNA of the CDR3: TGCAGCGTGGACCCGGGACAGCAAGAGACCCAGTACTTC.

V and J are TRBV5-1 and TRBJ2-1; no reliable D call. This CDR3 has 13 residues. Germline-derived CDR1 and CDR2 are SGHRS and YFSETQ. The V and J ends lost 1 base and 5 bases respectively, with 7 bases between them. The CDR3 region has the DNA TGCGCCAGCAGCTTGCCCCCGAACAATGAGCAGTTCTTC. Amino acid sequence: CASSLPPNNEQFF.